This is a list of T cell receptor beta chains from one sample in a study of quantifying T cell responses using KT2 cells. Via MiXCR, TCRdb re-called the UMI-ligation and nested PCR reads, giving one row per CDR3 protein. Seen here are over 25,000 distinct CDR3 sequences, about a tenth observed once, and the top ten hold around 9.8%. The specimen sequenced was PBMCs spiked with cells of the T cell clone KT2. All receptors derive from a human donor. Both conserved end residues are part of each CDR3. The D gene is left open where the match is weak. Some rows have no size entry. The others give once, few or many, or a class for an expanded clone.

abundance	v_gene	j_gene	d_gene	CDR3nt	CDR3aa
NA	TRBV7-9	TRBJ1-4	TRBD1	TGTGCCAGCAGCTTAGCACGGGACAGGGAAAAACTGTTTTTT	CASSLARDREKLFF
NA	TRBV5-1	TRBJ2-3	TRBD2	TGCGCCAGCATGCGGCTAGCGGGAGTGGCAGATACGCAGTATTTT	CASMRLAGVADTQYF
few	TRBV12-3/TRBV12-4	TRBJ2-4	NA	TGTGCCAGCAGTTTAGCCGCCGGTGGACCTGACGCCAAAAACATTCAGTACTTC	CASSLAAGGPDAKNIQYF
many	TRBV18	TRBJ2-3	TRBD1	TGTGCCAGCTCACCACTGCAGGGGGGCACAGATACGCAGTATTTT	CASSPLQGGTDTQYF
NA	TRBV12-3/TRBV12-4	TRBJ2-1	NA	TGTGCCACCACGTTGCGGTACTCCTACAATGAGCAGTTCTTC	CATTLRYSYNEQFF
many	TRBV7-2	TRBJ1-2	NA	TGTGCCACCCTTGGGCGGAGGGGTGGCTACACCTTC	CATLGRRGGYTF
NA	TRBV11-2	TRBJ2-3	TRBD2	TGTGCCAGCAGCCCCGGACTAGCGGGAATACCGAAAATGACAGATACGCAGTATTTT	CASSPGLAGIPKMTDTQYF
many	TRBV28	TRBJ1-1	TRBD1	TGTGCCAGCAGAGAGCAGGGGGCTGTAACTGAAGCTTTCTTT	CASREQGAVTEAFF
few	TRBV7-9	TRBJ2-2	NA	TGTGCCAGCAGCTTAGGTTTGGACGGAACCGGGGAGCTGTTTTTT	CASSLGLDGTGELFF
many	TRBV6-5	TRBJ2-7	NA	TGTGCCAGCAGTTACTACGAGGGGCGGACCTACGAGCAGTACTTC	CASSYYEGRTYEQYF
NA	TRBV28	TRBJ2-7	TRBD1	TGTGCCAGCAGTCCTGGGGGACAGATCTACGAGCAGTACTTC	CASSPGGQIYEQYF
NA	TRBV12-3/TRBV12-4	TRBJ1-2	TRBD1	TGTGCCAGCAGTCCCCGGACAGGGGTGGGCTATGGCTACACCTTC	CASSPRTGVGYGYTF
many	TRBV6-2/TRBV6-3	TRBJ2-3	TRBD1	TGTGCCAGCAGTGGTTGGGACAGGGGCAGCACAGATACGCAGTATTTT	CASSGWDRGSTDTQYF
many	TRBV18	TRBJ1-1	NA	TGTGCCAGCTCACCAACAGGGACGCACACTGAAGCTTTCTTT	CASSPTGTHTEAFF
NA	TRBV29-1	TRBJ2-2	NA	TGCAGCGTTGAGGGACAGAACACCGGGGAGCTGTTTTTT	CSVEGQNTGELFF
few	TRBV20-1	TRBJ1-6	TRBD1	TGCAGTGCTAGACAACAGGGGGCTGGATCACCCCTCCACTTT	CSARQQGAGSPLHF
few	TRBV10-3	TRBJ1-1	NA	TGTGCCATCAGTGACTCGAGGGGCCGCCACACTGAAGCTTTCTTT	CAISDSRGRHTEAFF
few	TRBV4-2	TRBJ2-7	NA	TGTGCCAGCAGCCACCGGGACCTTGCCTACGAGCAGTACTTC	CASSHRDLAYEQYF
few	TRBV4-2	TRBJ2-1	TRBD2	TGTGCCAGCAGCCAGGGACTAGCGGGGGGAAGCTCCTACAATGAGCAGTTCTTC	CASSQGLAGGSSYNEQFF
NA	TRBV20-1	TRBJ1-5	NA	TGCAGTGCCCTAGGCCAGGCCCAGCATTTT	CSALGQAQHF
many	TRBV29-1	TRBJ2-1	NA	TGCAGCACCACAGGGCCCGTTAGCAATGAGCAGTTCTTC	CSTTGPVSNEQFF
few	TRBV7-3	TRBJ2-5	NA	TGTGCCAGCAGTCGGACTCCAAGAGGGGAGACCCAGTACTTC	CASSRTPRGETQYF
NA	TRBV4-3	TRBJ2-2	NA	TGCGCCAGCAGCCAAGAACTAGGCACCGGGGAGCTGTTTTTT	CASSQELGTGELFF
few	TRBV24-1	TRBJ2-1	NA	TGTGCCACCAGTGAGACTAGGGGGGTGAACAATGAGCAGTTCTTC	CATSETRGVNNEQFF
many	TRBV5-1	TRBJ1-1	TRBD1	TGCGCCAGCAGCTTGGCCGGGACAGCGAACACTGAAGCTTTCTTT	CASSLAGTANTEAFF
NA	TRBV12-3/TRBV12-4	TRBJ2-1	TRBD1	TGTGCCAGCAGTCAACAGGGGGCTTGGCGGTTCTTC	CASSQQGAWRFF
many	TRBV11-2	TRBJ1-1	NA	TGTGCCAGCAGCTTAGGGAGGGAGACGACTGAAGCTTTCTTT	CASSLGRETTEAFF
few	TRBV6-5	TRBJ1-1	NA	TGTGCCAGCAGTTACTCTTCCCTGATGGACCGCTACACTGAAGCTTTCTTT	CASSYSSLMDRYTEAFF
few	TRBV5-1	TRBJ1-2	TRBD1	TGCGCCAGCAGCTCCGGACAGGGGAGCTATGGCTACACCTTC	CASSSGQGSYGYTF
NA	TRBV7-9	TRBJ1-1	TRBD1	TGTGCCAGCAGCTTAAACCCTACAGGGGGGAAAGCTTTCTTT	CASSLNPTGGKAFF
NA	TRBV12-3/TRBV12-4	TRBJ2-2	TRBD1	TGTGCCAGCAGCGTCCGGGACAGGGTGGGGACCGGGGAGCTGTTTTTT	CASSVRDRVGTGELFF
NA	TRBV7-6	TRBJ2-5	TRBD2	TGTGCCAGCAGCTCCATTGGACTAGCGGGGGGCGAAGAGACCCAGTACTTC	CASSSIGLAGGEETQYF
many	TRBV5-1	TRBJ2-1	TRBD1	TGCGCCAGCAGCTTGACGGCAGGGGGACACAATGAGCAGTTCTTC	CASSLTAGGHNEQFF
few	TRBV29-1	TRBJ1-5	NA	TGCAGCACTGCGGAGGGATTGGGCAATCAGCCCCAGCATTTT	CSTAEGLGNQPQHF
NA	TRBV6-5	TRBJ2-3	TRBD2	TGTGCCACCTTTTCTGGGGGGGGAGGGAAAGATACGCAGTATTTT	CATFSGGGGKDTQYF
few	TRBV7-3	TRBJ1-1	TRBD1	TGTGCCAGCAGCTCGGGACAGGGGGTGAACACTGAAGCTTTCTTT	CASSSGQGVNTEAFF
few	TRBV6-1	TRBJ2-4	NA	TGTGCCAGCAGCGCGCTTTACGCCGGGGAAAACATTCAGTACTTC	CASSALYAGENIQYF
few	TRBV3-1	TRBJ2-3	TRBD1	TGTGCCAGCAGCCACAGGGACAGGGGGTCAGATACGCAGTATTTT	CASSHRDRGSDTQYF
few	TRBV19	TRBJ1-2	NA	TGTGCCAGTAGTATCGTCAGGGAGGGCTATGGCTACACCTTC	CASSIVREGYGYTF
NA	TRBV9	TRBJ1-1	NA	TGTGCCAGCAGCGTGGGGGGGCGAGGGAACACTGAAGCTTTCTTT	CASSVGGRGNTEAFF
NA	TRBV2	TRBJ1-4	NA	TGTGCCAGCAAACGGCTTAATGAAAAACTGTTTTTT	CASKRLNEKLFF
many	TRBV4-1	TRBJ1-3	TRBD1	TGCGCCAGCAGCCCCTACTCCGAGGACAGGGTCGTCGGAAACACCATATATTTT	CASSPYSEDRVVGNTIYF
few	TRBV6-5	TRBJ2-1	TRBD2	TGTGCCAGCAGTTTCAGCGGGGGGGTCCACAATGAGCAGTTCTTC	CASSFSGGVHNEQFF
many	TRBV20-1	TRBJ1-1	TRBD1	TGCAGTGCTAATCCGGGACAGGGACCTAGGAAGATCATGAACACTGAAGCTTTCTTT	CSANPGQGPRKIMNTEAFF